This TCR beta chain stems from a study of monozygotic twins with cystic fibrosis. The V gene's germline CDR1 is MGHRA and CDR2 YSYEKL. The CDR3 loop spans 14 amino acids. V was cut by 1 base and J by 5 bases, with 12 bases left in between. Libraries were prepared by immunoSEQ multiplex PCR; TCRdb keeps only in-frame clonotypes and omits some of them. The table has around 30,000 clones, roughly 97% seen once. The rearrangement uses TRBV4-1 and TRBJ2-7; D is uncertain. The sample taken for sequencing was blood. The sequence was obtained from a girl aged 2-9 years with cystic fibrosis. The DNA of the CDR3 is TGCGCCAGCAGCCAAGTTTCACAAGCTGACGAGCAGTACTTC. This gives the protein CASSQVSQADEQYF.